Only one count was recorded for the clone carrying this T cell receptor beta chain. Antigen specificity is unknown. The data were obtained in a study of shared clonotypes between healthy human individuals. For the study at large: Aged between 18 and 49, the donors were a couple of women and three men. Findings of the study overall: Researchers found naive subsets generally carried larger estimated richness than memory subsets.

The CDR3 sequence is 15 residues long. Trimming took 2 bases from V and 5 from J; bases not matched to a gene: 2. Germline CDR1 reads SGHDN; CDR2 reads FVKESK. The assay was immunoSEQ multiplex PCR, and TCRdb's table has in-frame clones only and misses some. The sample has a few million clones, roughly 92% seen once. This sequence joins TRBV14 and TRBJ2-2; 10 bases agree with TRBD2. This clonotype was sampled from a man younger than 35 in good health. The sample comprised naive CD4+ T cells sorted from blood. Subset noted: CD45RA+ positively selected. CDR3 sequence (DNA): TGTGCCAGCAGCCAAACGACTAGCGGGACCGGGGAGCTGTTTTTT. Amino acids: CASSQTTSGTGELFF.